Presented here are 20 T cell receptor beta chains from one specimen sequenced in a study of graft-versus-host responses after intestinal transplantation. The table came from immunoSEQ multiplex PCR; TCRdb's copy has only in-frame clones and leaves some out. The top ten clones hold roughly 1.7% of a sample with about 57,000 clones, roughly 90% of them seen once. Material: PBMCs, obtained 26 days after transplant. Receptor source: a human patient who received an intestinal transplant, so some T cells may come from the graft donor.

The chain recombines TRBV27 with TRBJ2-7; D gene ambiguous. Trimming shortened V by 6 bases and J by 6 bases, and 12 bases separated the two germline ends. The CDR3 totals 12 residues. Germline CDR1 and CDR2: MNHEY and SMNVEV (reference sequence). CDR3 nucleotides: TGTGCCAGCAGAAAGGAAGGAGCCGAGCAGTACTTC. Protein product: CASRKEGAEQYF.

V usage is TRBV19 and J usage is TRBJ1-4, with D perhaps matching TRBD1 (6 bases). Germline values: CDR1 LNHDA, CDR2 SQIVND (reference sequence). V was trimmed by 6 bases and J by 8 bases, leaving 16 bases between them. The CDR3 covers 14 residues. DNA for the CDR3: TGTGCCAGTAGGGCGGACAGCGGATGGGAAAAACTGTTTTTT. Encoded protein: CASRADSGWEKLFF.

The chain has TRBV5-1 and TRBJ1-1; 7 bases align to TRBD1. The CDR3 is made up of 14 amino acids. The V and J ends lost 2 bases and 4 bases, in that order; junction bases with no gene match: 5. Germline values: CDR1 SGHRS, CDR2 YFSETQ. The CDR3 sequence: CASSFDREATEAFF. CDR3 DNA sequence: TGCGCCAGCAGCTTTGACAGGGAGGCCACTGAAGCTTTCTTT.

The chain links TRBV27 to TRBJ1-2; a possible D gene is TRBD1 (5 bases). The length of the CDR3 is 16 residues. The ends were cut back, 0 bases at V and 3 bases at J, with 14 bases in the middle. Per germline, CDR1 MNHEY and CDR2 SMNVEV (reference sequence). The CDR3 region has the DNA TGTGCCAGCAGTTTATCGGGGCAGGGCAGAGACTATGGCTACACCTTC. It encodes CASSLSGQGRDYGYTF.

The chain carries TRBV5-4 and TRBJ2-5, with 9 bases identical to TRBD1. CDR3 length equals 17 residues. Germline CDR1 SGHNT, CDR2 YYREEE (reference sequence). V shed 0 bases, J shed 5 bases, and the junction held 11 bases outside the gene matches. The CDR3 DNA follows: TGTGCCAGCAGCTTGGGGGGAACAGGGGGCGCGGGGGAGACCCAGTACTTC. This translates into CASSLGGTGGAGETQYF.

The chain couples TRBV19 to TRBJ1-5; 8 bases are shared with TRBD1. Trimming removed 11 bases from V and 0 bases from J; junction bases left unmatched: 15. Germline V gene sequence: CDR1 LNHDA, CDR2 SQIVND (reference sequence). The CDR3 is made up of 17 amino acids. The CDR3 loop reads CACSSGTGRYSNQPQHF. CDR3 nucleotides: TGTGCCTGCTCCAGCGGGACAGGCCGCTATAGCAATCAGCCCCAGCATTTT.

The CDR3 reads CASSYLSYEQYF. The CDR3 DNA reads as TGTGCCAGCAGTTACCTAAGCTACGAGCAGTACTTC. The chain is built from TRBV2 and TRBJ2-7; D is uncertain. The ends were cut back, 5 bases at V and 3 bases at J, with 8 bases in the middle. CDR3 length: 12 amino acids. Germline V gene data show CDR1 as SNHLY and CDR2 as FYNNEI.

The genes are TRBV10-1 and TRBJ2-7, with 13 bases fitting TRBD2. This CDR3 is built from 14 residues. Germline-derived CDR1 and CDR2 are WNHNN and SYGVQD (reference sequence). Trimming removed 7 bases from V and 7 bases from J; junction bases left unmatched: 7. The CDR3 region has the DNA TGCGCCAGCACCGGACTAGCGGGAGTAGGGGAGCAGTACTTC. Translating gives CASTGLAGVGEQYF.

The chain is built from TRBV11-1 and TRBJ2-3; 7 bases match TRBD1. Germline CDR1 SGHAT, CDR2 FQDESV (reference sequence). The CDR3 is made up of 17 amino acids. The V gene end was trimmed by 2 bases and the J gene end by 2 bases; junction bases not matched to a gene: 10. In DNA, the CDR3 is TGTGCCAGCAGCTTACTACAAGGACAGGTTTTCACAGATACGCAGTATTTT. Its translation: CASSLLQGQVFTDTQYF.

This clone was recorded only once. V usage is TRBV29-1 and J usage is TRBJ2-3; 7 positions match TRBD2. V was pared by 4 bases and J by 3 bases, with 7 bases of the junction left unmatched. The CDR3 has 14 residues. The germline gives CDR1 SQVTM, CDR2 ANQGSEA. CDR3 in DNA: TGCAGCGTTGCGGGGGGTCGGGGGACAGATACGCAGTATTTT. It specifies CSVAGGRGTDTQYF.

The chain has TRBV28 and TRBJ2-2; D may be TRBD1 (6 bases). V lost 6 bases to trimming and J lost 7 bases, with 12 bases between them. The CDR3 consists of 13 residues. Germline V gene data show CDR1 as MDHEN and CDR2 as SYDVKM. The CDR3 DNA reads TGTGCCAGCAGCCCTCGACAGGACGGGGAGCTGTTTTTT. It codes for CASSPRQDGELFF.

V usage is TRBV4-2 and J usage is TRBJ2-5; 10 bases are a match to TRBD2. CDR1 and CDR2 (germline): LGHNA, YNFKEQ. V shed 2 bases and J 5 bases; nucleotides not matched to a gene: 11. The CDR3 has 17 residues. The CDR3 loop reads CASSQSGSGGAGETQYF. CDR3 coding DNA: TGTGCCAGCAGCCAATCAGGGAGCGGGGGGGCGGGGGAGACCCAGTACTTC.

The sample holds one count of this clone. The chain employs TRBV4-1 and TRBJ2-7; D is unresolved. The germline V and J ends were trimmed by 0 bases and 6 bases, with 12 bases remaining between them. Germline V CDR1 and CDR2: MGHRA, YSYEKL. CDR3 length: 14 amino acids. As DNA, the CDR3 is TGCGCCAGCAGCCAAGATCTAGGAGTTCCCGAGCAGTACTTC. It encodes CASSQDLGVPEQYF.

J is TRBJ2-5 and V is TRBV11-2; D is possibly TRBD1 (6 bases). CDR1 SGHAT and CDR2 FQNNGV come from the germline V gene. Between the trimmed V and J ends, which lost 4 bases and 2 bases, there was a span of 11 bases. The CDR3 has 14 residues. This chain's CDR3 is CASSWTEGQETQYF. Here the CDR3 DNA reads TGTGCCAGCAGCTGGACAGAGGGGCAAGAGACCCAGTACTTC.

This CDR3 is CASSWAGERIYGYTF. DNA of the CDR3: TGTGCCAGCAGTTGGGCAGGGGAGAGAATCTATGGCTACACCTTC. The chain is built from TRBV5-6 and TRBJ1-2, with a possible D match to TRBD1 (6 bases). The ends were cut back, 5 bases at V and 4 bases at J, with 18 bases in the middle. Germline values: CDR1 SGHDT, CDR2 YYEEEE. The CDR3 runs to 15 residues.

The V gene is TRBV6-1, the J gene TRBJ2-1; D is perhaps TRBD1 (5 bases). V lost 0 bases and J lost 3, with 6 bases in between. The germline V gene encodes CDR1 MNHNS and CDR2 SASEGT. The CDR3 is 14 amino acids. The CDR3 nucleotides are TGTGCCAGCAGTGAAGCCGGACACTACAATGAGCAGTTCTTC. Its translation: CASSEAGHYNEQFF.

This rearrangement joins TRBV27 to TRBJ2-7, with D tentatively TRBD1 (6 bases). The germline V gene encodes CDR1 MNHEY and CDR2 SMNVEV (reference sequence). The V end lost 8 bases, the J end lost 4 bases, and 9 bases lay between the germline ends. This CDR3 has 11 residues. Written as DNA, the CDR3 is TGTGCCAGCCCGACAGGTTACGAGCAGTACGTC. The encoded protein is CASPTGYEQYV.

DNA for the CDR3: TGTGCCAGTAGTCCCACCGGGACTAGTGGCCCAGAGACCCAGTACTTC. It translates to CASSPTGTSGPETQYF. V is TRBV19 and J is TRBJ2-5; 8 bases line up with TRBD2. The CDR3 contains 16 residues. With 5 bases clipped from V and 4 bases from J, the junction kept 12 bases outside the gene matches. Germline V gene sequence: CDR1 LNHDA, CDR2 SQIVND (reference sequence). Variable domain in full (rest from reference TRBV19 and TRBJ2-5): DGGITQSPKYLFRKEGQNVTLSCEQNLNHDAMYWYRQDPGQGLRLIYYSQIVNDFQKGDIAEGYSVSREKKESFPLTVTSAQKNPTAFYLCASSPTGTSGPETQYFGPGTRLLVL.

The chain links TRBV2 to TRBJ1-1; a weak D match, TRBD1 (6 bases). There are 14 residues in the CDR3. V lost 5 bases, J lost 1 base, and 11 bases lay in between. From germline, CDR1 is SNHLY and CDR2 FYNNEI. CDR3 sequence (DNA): TGTGCCAGCAGTCAGCAGGGGACGAACACTGAAGCTTTCTTT. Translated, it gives CASSQQGTNTEAFF.

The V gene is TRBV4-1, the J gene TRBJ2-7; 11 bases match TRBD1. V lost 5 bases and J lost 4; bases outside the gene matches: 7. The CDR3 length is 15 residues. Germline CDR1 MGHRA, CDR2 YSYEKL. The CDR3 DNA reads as TGCGCCAGCAGCGATCCGGGACAGGGGGGATACGAGCAGTACTTC. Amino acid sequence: CASSDPGQGGYEQYF.